This T cell receptor (beta chain) derives from a study of cytomegalovirus exposure and HLA in healthy donors (dated by TCRdb to the late 2010s). About the full investigation: An earlier analysis of roughly 500 of the donors reported approximately 270 Gb of sequence data and 117 million unique TCR beta sequences from about 179 million T cells. An early release covering roughly 600 HLA-typed donors comprised approximately 290 gigabases of sequencing data and about 90 million unique TCR sequences. Of the roughly 400 genotyped donors, over 65% fell in the genetic ancestry cluster associated with self-reported Caucasian donors. The study aimed to test whether signatures of past pathogen exposure could be identified by cataloging public T cell receptors. The study used immunosequencing to profile the T cell repertoires of under 700 subjects and linked those repertoires to cytomegalovirus serostatus. In addition to the first cohort of hundreds of subjects, a separate validation cohort of about 120 different subjects was used. To predict cytomegalovirus infection status, the study brought together high-throughput TCR immunosequencing, statistical association of individual TCRs with disease status, and machine learning. To study patterns of TCR occurrence, a later analysis re-analyzed previously published TCR beta repertoires from around 660 donors and added high-resolution HLA genotyping. Rather than drawing on any new phenotypic data, the later analysis identified candidate immune exposures from TCR beta sequences and the way those sequences occurred across donors. An earlier analysis of 450 to 750 of the donors used high-throughput TCR beta sequencing to judge whether each TCR beta V gene segment behaved as functional or pseudogenic. Donor age, sex, ethnicity and CMV serostatus were compiled together with the repertoire data. A later genetic analysis used genome-wide SNP genotypes for 398 of the 666 donors, treating that subset as a discovery cohort. All discovery cohort repertoires had been generated on a single sequencing platform. Both class I and class II loci were covered by HLA typing, at four-digit resolution. The number of donors typed differed by locus, with about 629-630 for A, B, C, DRB1 and DQB1, approximately 500 for DQA1, 600 to 610 for DPA1, and about 450 for DPB1. Because of strong linkage in the cohort, five DR-DQ haplotypes were treated as single units for association and clustering. Among around 400 genotyped donors of the cohort, an average of approximately 220,000 unique TCR beta nucleotide sequences was sequenced per donor, of which 15% to 20% were non-productive. Beyond this particular receptor, the publication reports: In a later analysis, HLA-associated TCR beta chains were found to be more clonally expanded and to have lower generation probabilities than equally common non-associated chains. Most CMV-associated TCR beta chains appeared to be HLA-restricted in a later analysis, and the HLA associations seemed to be driven largely by CMV exposure. At a false discovery rate of 0.05, a later analysis linked 16,951 TCR beta sequences to specific HLA alleles. A further reported finding was that TCR beta sequences accurately predicted the HLA-A and HLA-B alleles for most subjects in the first cohort. About 15 rarely observed V segments, including chromosome 9 orphons, were excluded from the earlier analysis of some 590 of the donors because counts were too low. Correlated functional status among segregating V segments might be attributable to linkage disequilibrium, but an unknown experimental factor could not be ruled out. A later genetic analysis reported fewer N-insertions in productive TCRs among donors in an Asian-associated ancestry cluster than the approximately 700-donor mean. Roughly uniform sequencing depth across donors was assumed in presence/absence analyses, although this assumption may not hold. A cluster of highly shared sequence variants was judged likely to represent a technical artifact of the sequencing pipeline. In a later analysis, several top co-occurrence clusters were reported to appear linked to parvovirus B19, influenza, CMV and Epstein-Barr virus. An earlier analysis of some 590 of the donors showed that most TCR beta V segments appeared in productive rearrangements either about 90% or about 30% of the time, which broadly matched IMGT annotations. In vitro tests confirmed that a few of the cytomegalovirus-associated TCR beta chains recognize cytomegalovirus antigens. In the study, 150 to 200 TCR beta chains were listed as associated with cytomegalovirus. In a later analysis, the rate of TCR association differed among HLA loci, with DRB1 alleles having the most associated TCRs and HLA-C alleles having the fewest. Some IMGT-functional V segments, including TRBV6-2 and TRBV6-3, could not be told apart with the 87-base-pair reads, so those segments were excluded. Across donors, most TCR sequences were observed very rarely, whereas some public TCRs were present in many individuals. When HLA alleles, especially DR and DQ, strongly co-occurred, TCR associations were difficult to assign to individual alleles. In both the original and validation cohorts, the classifier was reported to diagnose cytomegalovirus status with high specificity and sensitivity. This cohort had only TCR beta chains sequenced, and the lack of alpha or paired-chain data limited which features could be detected. For the cohort, immune exposure information was limited to CMV serostatus. HLA typing was unavailable for some donors at each locus, so association tests used only the typed subset. In a later genetic analysis, a missense DCLRE1C variant was associated with V-gene and J-gene trimming of TCR beta chains, and the association was replicated in an independent cohort. The authors suggested that the approach could potentially be extended to other disease states and immunological phenotypes.

As encoded in the germline V gene, CDR1 is MNHEY while CDR2 is SVGAGI. The CDR3 covers 15 residues, taking in both the cysteine and the phenylalanine. Only the CDR3 portion is preserved as DNA: 45 bases, with reading frame beginning at the first base. Trimming takes 9 bases from V and 0 bases from J, and the germline ends sit 15 bases apart. A note on this clone: The target of this receptor is not known. It has no much larger one-base neighbor in the sample; base qualities were not kept.

The library was obtained by the immunoSEQ multiplex PCR assay. For the multiplex PCR, a mixture combining 60 forward primers for TCR Vbeta segments and 13 reverse primers for TCR Jbeta segments was used. The CDR3 region of rearranged TCR beta genes was amplified from genomic DNA by a multiplex PCR assay. The amplified TCR beta libraries were sequenced on the Illumina HiSeq System as 87-base-pair reads. On the study's bioinformatics: Across the 700 or so repertoires, a later analysis counted tens of millions of unique TCR beta chains, around 11 million of which were shared by at least two donors. Raw reads were error-corrected and collapsed into unique sequences with a nearest-neighbor algorithm that merged closely related sequences to remove PCR and sequencing errors. V, D and J gene segments were assigned by aligning CDR3 sequences to IMGT reference sequences. For a sequence to be retained, a match of at least six nucleotides to both a V gene segment and a J gene segment was required. A rearrangement counted as productive if the CDR3 had no stop codons and remained in frame with V and J, and every other rearrangement counted as non-productive. CDR3 was defined according to IMGT convention as the region running from the second conserved V-encoded cysteine to the conserved J-encoded phenylalanine. The earlier analysis of some 550 of the donors excluded any sequence lacking an unambiguous match to a single V gene segment. In an earlier analysis of around 590 of the donors, a V segment was called functional when productive rearrangements were above 56.7%, and segregating when the standard deviation between donors exceeded 5%. A statistical classification framework was built to diagnose cytomegalovirus status from the catalog of TCR beta chain sequences. V and J gene assignment, in a later analysis, came from comparing TCR nucleotide sequences with IMGT/GENE-DB human TR gene sequences. Using the TCRdist pipeline, a later analysis assigned CDR3 sequences along with most-parsimonious VDJ recombination scenarios. In a later analysis, each TCR beta chain was defined by its CDR3 amino acid sequence together with its V-gene family, and reads lacking a unique V-gene family were excluded. As a way to deal with suspected cross-contamination and a sequencing artifact, a later analysis dropped 450 to 700 nucleotide sequences that were highly shared and had low generation probability. In a later analysis, a clonal expansion index for each public chain was calculated from normalized within-repertoire ranks of inferred template counts. A later analysis computed generation probabilities with a VDJ recombination model fitted to out-of-frame rearrangements, and checked the results against IGoR. In a later analysis, TCR-TCR, TCR-HLA and TCR-CMV co-occurrence was scored with hypergeometric tests, and a repertoire-size bias correction was applied to TCR pairs. False discovery rates were estimated in a later analysis by permuting HLA or CMV assignments 20 times. In a later analysis, co-occurring TCRs were grouped with DBSCAN, and TCRdist sequence similarity was added when clustering was performed within HLA-allele-positive subsets. Co-occurrence clustering excluded repertoires with fewer than 30,000 or more than 120,000 public chains, plus five with anomalous nucleotide sharing. TCRdb stores this immuneACCESS table with in-frame sequences only. Part of the clones is absent; in the studies checked, under half of the shortfall reflects unresolved V genes, and no reason is known for the rest. The V and J calls and the clone size are those of that table, but D and trimming were determined from the DNA. The sample data list under 110,000 clones, and 75% to 85% of these were observed just once. The top ten clonotypes cover about 1.6% of the sample.

In total, approximately 610 healthy bone marrow donors made up the cohort. At the time of sampling, every cohort member was nominally healthy, though immune exposures that went unrecorded were likely present. The donor was CMV seronegative and was included in the group of a few hundred seronegative cohort members. Every donor gave a peripheral blood sample, and the peripheral blood mononuclear cells from that sample were used for TCR beta sequencing. Genomic DNA was extracted from the blood cell samples with the Qiagen DNeasy Blood Extraction Kit. Sequencing used PBMCs. The origin of this receptor is a man aged 45-60 years in good health and CMV-seronegative. The chain couples TRBV6-5 to TRBJ2-1; the D gene identity is not certain. The CDR3 loop reads CASTLGSGSYNEQFF. The sequenced DNA: TGTGCCAGTACCCTGGGCTCCGGCTCCTACAATGAGCAGTTCTTC.